The present T cell receptor (beta chain) was sequenced within a study of T-cell memory formation after mild COVID-19. Study as a whole: Clusters of TCRs were largely donor specific. Study-wide results and caveats: That cross-reactive memory joined was suggested by some responding clones appearing in pre-infection memory.

TCRdb re-called the 5' RACE reads with MiXCR, one entry per CDR3 protein. The sample has hundreds of thousands of distinct CDR3 sequences; approximately 15% are singletons. This clonotype was found a few times. What it recognizes is unknown. V lost 5 bases and J lost 4; bases outside the gene matches: 11. The CDR3 length is 17 residues. CDR1 and CDR2 from the germline V gene are SEHNR and FQNEAQ (reference sequence). The sample consisted of PBMCs or a T cell subset sorted from them (not recorded which). This sequence was found in a man aged 18-30 years who had mild COVID-19 (a few samples of this study predate the infection). Cell type and time point are not known. V gene TRBV7-9 combines with J gene TRBJ1-2; 12 bases match TRBD1. The CDR3, as DNA: TGTGCCAGCAGCAGCCGGGACAGGGGGCTCCCATCCTATGGCTACACCTTC. Protein sequence: CASSSRDRGLPSYGYTF.